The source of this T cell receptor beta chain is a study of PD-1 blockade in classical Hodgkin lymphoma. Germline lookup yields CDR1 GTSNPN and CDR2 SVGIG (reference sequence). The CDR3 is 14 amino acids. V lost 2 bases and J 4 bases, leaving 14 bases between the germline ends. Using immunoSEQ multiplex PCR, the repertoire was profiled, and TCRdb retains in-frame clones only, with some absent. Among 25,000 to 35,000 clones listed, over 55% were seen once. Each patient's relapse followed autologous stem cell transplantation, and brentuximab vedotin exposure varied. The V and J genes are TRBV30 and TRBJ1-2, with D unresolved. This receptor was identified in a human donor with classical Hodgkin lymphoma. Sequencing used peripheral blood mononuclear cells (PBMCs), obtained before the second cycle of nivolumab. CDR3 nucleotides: TGTGCCTGGAGTTCCTTTGGGAGAATCTATGGCTACACCTTC. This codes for CAWSSFGRIYGYTF.